Following are 9 T cell receptor beta chains from one sample sequenced in a study of blood T cells in healthy people across ages. A second PCR of roughly 7 to 11 cycles used a sample-barcoded 5' primer and a J-beta primer mix. From the 5' RACE reads, TCRdb called clonotypes with MiXCR, one entry per CDR3 protein. This table holds about 1.6 million distinct CDR3 sequences, 30% to 40% found once. The source material was blood. These receptor sequences come from a woman aged 25 to 39 in good health.

This clonotype was recorded a few times. J is TRBJ2-7 and V is TRBV2; D may be TRBD1 or TRBD2 (5 bases each). V was trimmed by 5 bases and J by 2 bases, leaving 22 bases between them. Per the germline V gene, CDR1 is SNHLY and CDR2 is FYNNEI. The CDR3 is 17 amino acids. CDR3 DNA: TGTGCCAGCAGTTCGGGACCCTTCCTCCAAGGGGCCTACGAGCAGTACTTC. It specifies CASSSGPFLQGAYEQYF.

There are a few counts of this clonotype. This chain connects TRBV30 to TRBJ2-1; D remains ambiguous. Germline CDR1 reads GTSNPN; CDR2 reads SVGIG (reference sequence). There are 13 residues in the CDR3. Trimming took off 1 base at V and 9 bases at J, with 13 bases between the two ends. CDR3 DNA: TGTGCCTGGAGTGAGAGGACGGCCTTTGAGCAGTTCTTC. Its protein is CAWSERTAFEQFF.

This sequence joins TRBV6-1 and TRBJ2-7, with TRBD2 matching over 7 bases. The CDR3 consists of 15 residues. After removal of 2 bases from V and 0 bases from J, the junction contained 4 bases not matched to a gene. Germline V CDR1 and CDR2: MNHNS, SASEGT. CDR3 residues: CASSELAASSYEQYF. Here the CDR3 DNA reads TGTGCCAGCAGTGAACTAGCGGCGAGCTCCTACGAGCAGTACTTC.

With respect to this clonotype: A much bigger clone sits one base away, suggesting this may be a read error. J is TRBJ2-3 and V is TRBV7-6; TRBD2 might be the D (6 bases). The CDR3 contains 14 residues. Germline values: CDR1 SGHVS, CDR2 FNYEAQ. V was shortened by 1 base and J by 4 bases, with 9 bases between the two germline ends. In nucleotides, the CDR3 is TGTGCCAGCAGCTTAGGGACTAACGCAGATACGCAGTATTTT. This sequence encodes CASSLGTNADTQYF. The variable domain in full, with the rest retrieved from reference TRBV7-6 and TRBJ2-3, is GAGVSQSPRYKVTKRGQDVALRCDPISGHVSLYWYRQALGQGPEFLTYFNYEAQQDKSGLPNDRFSAERPEGSISTLTIQRTEQRDSAMYRCASSLGTNADTQYFGPGTRLTVL.

The chain carries TRBV5-4 and TRBJ1-2, with D perhaps matching TRBD1 (6 bases). Trimming pared 3 bases from V and 0 bases from J, leaving 12 bases between. CDR1 and CDR2 (germline): SGHNT, YYREEE (reference sequence). The CDR3 consists of 15 residues. CDR3 in DNA: TGTGCCAGCAGCTCAAGGACAGAAGCTAACTATGGCTACACCTTC. Its protein is CASSSRTEANYGYTF. The variable domain in full, completed from reference TRBV5-4 and TRBJ1-2, reads ETGVTQSPTHLIKTRGQQVTLRCSSQSGHNTVSWYQQALGQGPQFIFQYYREEENGRGNFPPRFSGLQFPNYSSELNVNALELDDSALYLCASSSRTEANYGYTFGSGTRLTVV.

Many counts were recorded for this clonotype. The chain links TRBV27 to TRBJ2-3; perhaps TRBD1 as D (6 bases). This CDR3 comprises 15 residues. Trimming cost V 4 bases and J 4 bases, with 15 bases left between them. Germline V gene lookup returns CDR1 MNHEY and CDR2 SMNVEV (reference sequence). CDR3 DNA: TGTGCCAGCAGTTCACAGGGATGGATATCAGATACGCAGTATTTT. It is translated as CASSSQGWISDTQYF.

The chain joins TRBV4-1 to TRBJ2-7; D possibly uses TRBD1 or TRBD2 (5 bases each). Germline V gives CDR1 MGHRA, CDR2 YSYEKL. V was pared by 2 bases and J by 4 bases, with 15 bases between. This CDR3 is 15 amino acids long. CDR3 nucleotide sequence: TGCGCCAGCAGCCAATGGGACGCCCGAACGTACGAGCAGTACTTC. Protein product: CASSQWDARTYEQYF.

This rearrangement joins TRBV6-5 to TRBJ1-2; TRBD1 matches 10 bases. J lost 5 bases, V lost 10 bases, and 13 bases had no gene match. There are 15 residues in the CDR3. Germline V CDR1 and CDR2: MNHEY, SVGAGI. CDR3 nucleotide sequence: TGTGCCACGGCCCCGGAGACAGGGGGCGGGTATGGCTACACCTTC. It codes for CATAPETGGGYGYTF.

In its sample, this clonotype was seen many times. The chain joins TRBV20-1 to TRBJ2-7; 7 bases line up with TRBD2. In germline, CDR1 is DFQATT, CDR2 SNEGSKA (reference sequence). The V gene end was trimmed by 0 bases and the J gene end by 0 bases; junction bases not matched to a gene: 5. The CDR3 spans 15 residues. For the CDR3, the DNA is TGCAGTGCTAGAGATCCTAGCGGAGCCTCCTACGAGCAGTACTTC. Protein sequence: CSARDPSGASYEQYF.